Presented here are 27 T cell receptor beta chains from one specimen sequenced in a study of regulatory T cells in long-lasting Graves disease. Sequencing libraries for TCR beta were prepared with iRepertoire HTBI primers and Arm-PCR of CDR3 regions. Each CDR3 protein gets one entry after TCRdb re-called the multiplex PCR reads with MiXCR. The sample yields 400,000 to 500,000 distinct CDR3 sequences, less than 15% seen once. This sample's time point: newly diagnosed GD, antithyroid drugs for less than 3 months. PBMC-extracted RNA yielded the TCR library. The sample was also reused in another study, on T cells in Graves' hyperthyroidism and ophthalmopathy.

The material sequenced was peripheral blood mononuclear cells (PBMCs), taken at new diagnosis, from a patient treated with antithyroid drugs. Source of these receptors: a woman between 50 and 59 years old with Graves disease.

This clonotype was found many times. The junction shows a germline mismatch at one end, possibly a read error. V gene TRBV5-1 combines with J gene TRBJ2-5, with TRBD1 matching 11 bases. Germline lookup yields CDR1 SGHRS and CDR2 YFSETQ. CDR3 length: 14 amino acids. The CDR3 DNA reads as TGTGCCAGCAGTTCCGGGACAGGGGGAGAGACCCAGTACTTC. Its protein is CASSSGTGGETQYF.

The chain couples TRBV7-6 to TRBJ2-2; a possible D gene is TRBD1 (5 bases). Between the trimmed V and J ends, which lost 8 bases and 1 base, there was a span of 14 bases. The CDR3 is made up of 15 amino acids. The V gene's germline CDR1 is SGHVS and CDR2 FNYEAQ. This CDR3 is CASWAGDRNTGELFF. The CDR3, as DNA: TGTGCCAGCTGGGCAGGCGACAGGAACACCGGGGAGCTGTTTTTT. The full variable domain, its missing parts supplied by reference TRBV7-6 and TRBJ2-2, is GAGVSQSPRYKVTKRGQDVALRCDPISGHVSLYWYRQALGQGPEFLTYFNYEAQQDKSGLPNDRFSAERPEGSISTLTIQRTEQRDSAMYRCASWAGDRNTGELFFGEGSRLTVL.

The chain employs TRBV12-3 or TRBV12-4 and TRBJ2-7, with 11 bases lining up with TRBD2. V gave up 3 bases and J gave up 2 bases; unmatched junction bases: 6. The CDR3 is 16 amino acids. The CDR3 spells CASSFGLAGGTYEQYF. The CDR3 DNA sequence: TGTGCCAGCAGTTTTGGTCTAGCGGGAGGTACCTACGAGCAGTACTTC.

The sample holds a few counts of this clonotype. The V and J genes are TRBV4-1 and TRBJ2-3; D gene ambiguous. The CDR3 spans 12 residues. Germline CDR1 is MGHRA and CDR2 is YSYEKL. The V end lost 0 bases, the J end lost 6 bases, and 4 bases lay between the germline ends. CDR3 amino acids: CASSQEGDTQYF. The CDR3 coding sequence is TGCGCCAGCAGCCAAGAAGGGGATACGCAGTATTTT.

Comment on this clonotype: Since a much larger clone is just one base distant, this may be a read error. The chain recombines TRBV6-9 with TRBJ2-3; 10 nucleotides align to TRBD2. CDR3 length equals 16 residues. Germline trimming cut 3 bases from V and 7 bases from J; bases unmatched to any gene: 10. Germline V gene data show CDR1 as MNHGY and CDR2 as SVAAGI. CDR3 protein: CASSYWSGGASHTQYF. The CDR3 nucleotides read TGTGCCAGCAGTTACTGGAGCGGGGGGGCCTCACATACGCAGTATTTT.

This clonotype was counted many times. The chain employs TRBV6-2 or TRBV6-3 and TRBJ1-5, with 9 positions matching TRBD1. Looked up from germline, CDR1 is MNHEY and CDR2 is SVGEGT. Trimming at V came to 6 bases and at J to 5 bases, leaving 5 bases not matched to a gene. The CDR3 has 14 residues. The CDR3 region has the DNA TGTGCCAGCAGAAGGACAGGGGTAGATCAGCCCCAGCATTTT. It specifies CASRRTGVDQPQHF.

In its sample, this clonotype was seen many times. This sequence joins TRBV28 and TRBJ2-5, with 9 bases identical to TRBD1. The CDR3 contains 16 residues. The ends lost 0 bases at V and 9 bases at J; junction bases unmatched: 11. CDR1 is MDHEN and CDR2 is SYDVKM in the germline V gene. The DNA for the CDR3 is TGTGCCAGCAGTTTATGGGGACAGGGCCACGGCTGGCCCCAGTACTTC. It encodes CASSLWGQGHGWPQYF.

This clonotype has ten or more counts. V usage is TRBV7-9 and J usage is TRBJ2-3, with a possible D match to TRBD1 (6 bases). Trimming removed 7 bases at V and 2 bases at J, with 16 bases between. The CDR3 sequence is 15 residues long. Germline V lookup: CDR1 SEHNR, CDR2 FQNEAQ (reference sequence). The CDR3 DNA sequence: TGTGCCAGCACCACCGGGACACTCTACACAGATACGCAGTATTTT. Its translation is CASTTGTLYTDTQYF.

V gene TRBV9 combines with J gene TRBJ2-7; 10 bases agree with TRBD2. Trimming cost V 3 bases and J 5 bases; bases outside gene matches: 5. Germline-derived CDR1 and CDR2 are SGDLS and YYNGEE. The length of the CDR3 is 14 residues. As DNA, the CDR3 is TGTGCCAGCAGCGCTAGCGGGAGTAACAACGAGCAGTACTTC. It translates to CASSASGSNNEQYF.

This clonotype appeared many times. The J gene is TRBJ2-3, the V gene TRBV4-1; D is unresolved. This CDR3 is built from 14 residues. With 0 bases removed from V and 1 base from J, the gap between germline ends came to 5 bases. Germline values: CDR1 MGHRA, CDR2 YSYEKL. The CDR3 is CASSQEVRTDTQYF. CDR3 DNA sequence: TGCGCCAGCAGCCAAGAGGTCCGCACAGATACGCAGTATTTT.

A note on this clonotype: A much larger clone differs by one base, so this may be a read error. The chain links TRBV3-1 to TRBJ2-1, with D perhaps TRBD2 (5 bases). V lost 3 bases, J lost 7 bases, and 22 bases lay in between. CDR1 and CDR2 from the germline V gene are LGHDT and YNNKEL (reference sequence). This CDR3 contains 17 residues. CDR3 in amino acids: CASSQETKSGQVNEQFF. CDR3 nucleotides: TGTGCCAGCAGCCAGGAAACGAAGAGCGGCCAGGTGAATGAGCAGTTCTTC.

As regards this clonotype: Given a far larger clone just one base away, this is likely a sequencing read error. In this CDR3 the conserved last residue, phenylalanine or tryptophan, is missing, so a read error is likely. This chain uses TRBV11-2 with TRBJ2-5, with 9 bases aligning to TRBD1. The CDR3 has 17 residues. CDR1 is SGHAT, CDR2 FQNNGV, per germline. The V segment lost 3 bases and the J segment 2 bases; nucleotides outside the gene matches: 10. CDR3 nucleotide sequence: TGTGCCAGCAGCTTCGGTACAGGGGGCGGAACACAAGAGACCCAGTACCTC. Translation: CASSFGTGGGTQETQYL.

Ten or more counts support this clonotype. This chain joins TRBV27 and TRBJ2-3, with D perhaps given as TRBD1 or TRBD2 (5 bases each). CDR3 length: 16 residues. Germline CDR1 is MNHEY and CDR2 is SMNVEV (reference sequence). V lost 4 bases and J lost 2, with 16 bases in between. For the CDR3, the DNA is TGTGCCAGCAGTTCCCCGACCAGGGAGCCCACAGATACGCAGTATTTT. It specifies CASSSPTREPTDTQYF.

In the case of this clonotype: At one boundary the junction diverges from the germline segment, which might be a read error. In nucleotides, the CDR3 is TGTGCCAGCAGTTTAAGCTTCGGTGGGGATTCACCCCTCCACTTT. It encodes CASSLSFGGDSPLHF. The rearrangement uses TRBV7-3 and TRBJ1-6; D not resolved. The CDR3 extends over 15 amino acids. Germline lookup yields CDR1 SGHTA and CDR2 FQGTGA.

This clonotype was seen ten or more times. CDR3 sequence (DNA): TGTGCCAGCAGTGCTGGGGGAGAGACCCAGTACTTC. This codes for CASSAGGETQYF. The J gene is TRBJ2-5, the V gene TRBV2, with D possibly called TRBD1 or TRBD2 (5 bases each). The CDR3 runs to 12 residues. The V and J ends lost 4 bases and 4 bases respectively, with 7 bases between them. CDR1 is SNHLY and CDR2 is FYNNEI in the germline V gene.

Comment on this clonotype: This may be a read error: a much more frequent sequence differs by one nucleotide. The genes are TRBV28 and TRBJ1-2; no definite D call. The CDR3 extends over 13 amino acids. In germline, CDR1 is MDHEN, CDR2 SYDVKM. In DNA, the CDR3 is TGTGCCAGCAGTTTAGGACGGTCCTATGGCCACACCTTC. This encodes CASSLGRSYGHTF.

This clonotype has a count of ten or more. The rearrangement links TRBV20-1 to TRBJ2-2, with 14 nucleotides matching TRBD2. The CDR3 spans 19 residues. Trimming cost V 6 bases and J 5 bases; bases outside gene matches: 17. CDR1 and CDR2 (germline): DFQATT, SNEGSKA (reference sequence). The CDR3 sequence is CSAHHETGTSGSGTGELFF. The DNA for the CDR3 is TGCAGTGCCCACCACGAAACAGGGACTAGCGGGAGTGGTACCGGGGAGCTGTTTTTT.

The V and J genes are TRBV20-1 and TRBJ2-7; perhaps TRBD2 as D (6 bases). The germline CDR1 and CDR2 sequences are DFQATT and SNEGSKA (reference sequence). The V end was cut by 1 base, the J end by 4 bases, with 17 bases between. CDR3 length: 15 amino acids. The CDR3 DNA sequence: TGCAGTGCTAGAGCCGGAGCGGGTGGTTGGTACGAGCAGTACTTC. Its protein product is CSARAGAGGWYEQYF.

This clonotype was picked up a small number of times. CDR3 loop: CASSSGTGVFGANVLTF. DNA for the CDR3: TGTGCCAGCAGCTCCGGGACAGGGGTATTCGGGGCCAACGTCCTGACTTTC. The gene calls are TRBV7-3 and TRBJ2-6, with TRBD1 identical over 10 bases. Per the germline V gene, CDR1 is SGHTA and CDR2 is FQGTGA. This CDR3 contains 17 residues. The trim removed 4 bases at V and 4 bases at J, leaving 7 bases unmatched.

This sequence joins TRBV28 and TRBJ2-7; 11 nucleotides line up with TRBD2. The V segment lost 8 bases and the J segment 7 bases; nucleotides outside the gene matches: 13. The germline V gene has CDR1 MDHEN and CDR2 SYDVKM. The CDR3 sequence is 15 residues long. CDR3 nucleotides: TGTGCCAGCTTGACTTGGGCTAGCGGGGGGAATGAGCAGTACTTC. The encoded protein is CASLTWASGGNEQYF. The entire variable domain, with the rest obtained from reference TRBV28 and TRBJ2-7, is as follows: DVKVTQSSRYLVKRTGEKVFLECVQDMDHENMFWYRQDPGLGLRLIYFSYDVKMKEKGDIPEGYSVSREKKERFSLILESASTNQTSMYLCASLTWASGGNEQYFGPGTRLTVT.

This clonotype was found a few times. Given a much more abundant clone one base away, this may be a read error. The genes are TRBV11-2 and TRBJ2-7; D is uncertain. This CDR3 comprises 13 residues. Germline V CDR1 and CDR2: SGHAT, FQNNGV. V gave up 1 base and J gave up 2 bases, with 6 bases separating them. DNA for the CDR3: TGTGCCAGCAGCTTAGCCGCAGCCTACGAGCAGTACTTC. It translates to CASSLAAAYEQYF.

This clonotype appeared many times. J is TRBJ2-2 and V is TRBV7-2; 11 nucleotides match TRBD2. Per the germline V gene, CDR1 is SGHTA and CDR2 is FQGNSA. With V trimmed by 1 base and J by 8 bases, 6 bases remained unmatched. CDR3 length equals 16 residues. CDR3 sequence: CASSLGVLAGGGELFF. The DNA of the CDR3 is TGTGCCAGCAGCTTAGGTGTCCTAGCGGGAGGTGGGGAGCTGTTTTTT.

This clonotype was observed a few times. With a far larger clone one base away, a read error is the likely cause. The V gene is TRBV28, the J gene TRBJ2-7; no clear D gene. From germline, CDR1 is MDHEN and CDR2 SYDVKM. This CDR3 has 11 amino acids. Here the CDR3 DNA reads TGTGCCAGCAGTTTACGATACGGGCAGTACTTC. Protein sequence: CASSLRYGQYF. The complete variable domain, with remaining parts taken from reference TRBV28 and TRBJ2-7, reads DVKVTQSSRYLVKRTGEKVFLECVQDMDHENMFWYRQDPGLGLRLIYFSYDVKMKEKGDIPEGYSVSREKKERFSLILESASTNQTSMYLCASSLRYGQYFGPGTRLTVT.

The sample holds many counts of this clonotype. The chain combines TRBV6-6 with TRBJ1-1, with 7 nucleotides matching TRBD1. V gave up 0 bases and J gave up 2 bases; unmatched junction bases: 3. This CDR3 has 15 residues. CDR1 is MNHNY, CDR2 SVGAGI, per germline (reference sequence). CDR3 region: CASSYSTGLNTEAFF. Here the CDR3 DNA reads TGTGCCAGCAGTTACTCGACAGGGTTAAACACTGAAGCTTTCTTT.

This clonotype came up many times. V gene TRBV11-2 combines with J gene TRBJ2-3; tentatively, D is TRBD1 or TRBD2 (5 bases each). Germline V gene sequence: CDR1 SGHAT, CDR2 FQNNGV. V shed 5 bases and J shed 2 bases, with 23 bases lying between them. CDR3 length equals 18 residues. The CDR3 region has the DNA TGTGCCAGCAGCCCCGGGGACGTCGCGAAGGAAGTCACAGATACGCAGTATTTT. Amino acid sequence: CASSPGDVAKEVTDTQYF. The full variable domain, its missing parts supplied by reference TRBV11-2 and TRBJ2-3, is EAGVAQSPRYKIIEKRQSVAFWCNPISGHATLYWYQQILGQGPKLLIQFQNNGVVDDSQLPKDRFSAERLKGVDSTLKIQPAKLEDSAVYLCASSPGDVAKEVTDTQYFGPGTRLTVL.

The sample holds many counts of this clonotype. The rearrangement links TRBV7-6 to TRBJ1-1; D uncertain. The V and J ends lost 5 bases and 6 bases respectively, with 13 bases between them. Germline V gene lookup returns CDR1 SGHVS and CDR2 FNYEAQ. The CDR3 runs 13 residues. This chain's CDR3 is CASSPLLGPEAFF. Written as DNA, the CDR3 is TGTGCCAGCAGCCCCCTCCTAGGCCCTGAAGCTTTCTTT. Full variable domain (rest looked up from reference TRBV7-6 and TRBJ1-1): GAGVSQSPRYKVTKRGQDVALRCDPISGHVSLYWYRQALGQGPEFLTYFNYEAQQDKSGLPNDRFSAERPEGSISTLTIQRTEQRDSAMYRCASSPLLGPEAFFGQGTRLTVV.

This clonotype came up many times. V gene TRBV9 combines with J gene TRBJ2-3; D remains unclear. The germline CDR1 and CDR2 sequences are SGDLS and YYNGEE. With 0 bases removed from V and 4 bases from J, the gap between germline ends came to 9 bases. This CDR3 spans 14 amino acids. The chain's CDR3 is CASSVGGRPDTQYF. CDR3 in DNA: TGTGCCAGCAGCGTAGGTGGTAGGCCAGATACGCAGTATTTT. Full variable domain (remainder filled in from reference TRBV9 and TRBJ2-3): DSGVTQTPKHLITATGQRVTLRCSPRSGDLSVYWYQQSLDQGLQFLIQYYNGEERAKGNILERFSAQQFPDLHSELNLSSLELGDSALYFCASSVGGRPDTQYFGPGTRLTVL.